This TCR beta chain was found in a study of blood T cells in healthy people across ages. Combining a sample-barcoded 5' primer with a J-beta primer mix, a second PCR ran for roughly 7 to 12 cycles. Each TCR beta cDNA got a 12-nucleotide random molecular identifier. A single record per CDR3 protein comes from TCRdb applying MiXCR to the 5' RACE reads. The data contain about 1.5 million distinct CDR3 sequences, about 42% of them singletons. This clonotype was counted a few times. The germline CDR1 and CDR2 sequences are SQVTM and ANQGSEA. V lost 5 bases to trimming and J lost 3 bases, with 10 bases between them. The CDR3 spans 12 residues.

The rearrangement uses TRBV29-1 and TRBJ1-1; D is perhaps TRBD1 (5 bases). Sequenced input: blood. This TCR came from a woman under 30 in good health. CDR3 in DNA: TGCAGCGTTCAGGGTATGTACACTGAAGCTTTCTTT. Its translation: CSVQGMYTEAFF.